The 25 T cell receptor beta chains below all came from one sample that was sequenced in a study of blood T cells in healthy people across ages. For the second PCR, which ran for 7 to 11 cycles, a sample-barcoded 5' primer and a J-beta primer mix were used. TCRdb reanalysed the 5' RACE reads using MiXCR and keeps one entry per CDR3 protein. The table lists around 1.5 million distinct CDR3 sequences, roughly 32% of them singletons, with over 9% in the top ten. Input material: blood. These TCRs come from a woman under 40 in good health.

In its sample, this clonotype was seen a few times. The chain uses TRBV29-1 and TRBJ2-3; 14 bases agree with TRBD2. The germline V gene encodes CDR1 SQVTM and CDR2 ANQGSEA. Unmatched junction bases numbered 12, after V lost 5 bases and J lost 5 bases. This CDR3 is built from 17 residues. The CDR3 DNA sequence: TGCAGCGTTACGAATCGGACTAGCGGGAGGCTTGGAGATACGCAGTATTTT. Translated, it gives CSVTNRTSGRLGDTQYF.

This clonotype turned up a few times. The rearrangement links TRBV20-1 to TRBJ2-5; D is possibly TRBD1 or TRBD2 (5 bases each). The CDR3 has 15 amino acids. V was pared by 2 bases and J by 4 bases, with 17 bases between. Germline assignment: CDR1 DFQATT and CDR2 SNEGSKA (reference sequence). This CDR3 reads CSARPPGLRVETQYF. The CDR3 region has the DNA TGCAGTGCTAGACCACCGGGGCTGAGAGTAGAGACCCAGTACTTC.

This clonotype was observed a few times. The chain recombines TRBV20-1 with TRBJ2-5; 7 bases line up with TRBD2. CDR1 is DFQATT, CDR2 SNEGSKA, per germline (reference sequence). This CDR3 region has 15 residues. V lost 5 bases to trimming and J lost 5 bases; unmatched junction nucleotides: 14. The CDR3 coding sequence is TGCAGTGCTTCTCAGCGGCCTAGCGGAAAGGAGACCCAGTACTTC. This gives the protein CSASQRPSGKETQYF.

This clonotype was seen a handful of times. The V call is TRBV10-3, the J call TRBJ1-1; D may be TRBD1 (5 bases). CDR1 ENHRY and CDR2 SYGVKD come from the germline V gene. The CDR3 covers 14 residues. The V and J ends lost 4 bases and 0 bases respectively, with 9 bases between them. The CDR3 loop is CAISALGVNTEAFF. DNA of the CDR3: TGTGCCATCAGTGCTTTAGGGGTGAACACTGAAGCTTTCTTT.

This clonotype was found a few times. J is TRBJ2-5 and V is TRBV11-2; tentatively, D is TRBD1 or TRBD2 (5 bases each). Trimming pared 5 bases from V and 0 bases from J, leaving 13 bases between. The CDR3 sequence is 15 residues long. Germline CDR1 and CDR2: SGHAT and FQNNGV. CDR3 residues: CASSPRGEYQETQYF. The CDR3 DNA follows: TGTGCCAGCAGCCCGAGGGGAGAGTACCAAGAGACCCAGTACTTC.

This clonotype was picked up a small number of times. This sequence joins TRBV4-2 and TRBJ2-4; TRBD1 matches 12 bases. This CDR3 has 14 residues. V was clipped by 3 bases and J by 15 bases; unmatched bases: 9. In germline, CDR1 is LGHNA, CDR2 YNFKEQ. The CDR3 protein is CASSQGQGAYERYF. The CDR3 region has the DNA TGTGCCAGCAGCCAGGGACAGGGGGCGTACGAGCGGTACTTC.

This clonotype was found once. The V call is TRBV20-1, the J call TRBJ2-3, with D tentatively TRBD1 (9 bases). Trimming cost V 2 bases and J 3 bases, with 18 bases left between them. The germline V gene encodes CDR1 DFQATT and CDR2 SNEGSKA (reference sequence). This CDR3 spans 16 amino acids. CDR3 in amino acids: CSARHPGGTGTDTQYF. In nucleotides, the CDR3 is TGCAGTGCTAGACACCCGGGGGGGACAGGGACAGATACGCAGTATTTT.

This clonotype was counted a few times. The CDR3 protein is CASSDSGGGDTQYF. CDR3 DNA sequence: TGCGCCAGCAGTGACAGCGGGGGGGGAGATACGCAGTATTTT. The chain recombines TRBV10-2 with TRBJ2-3, with 10 positions matching TRBD2. This CDR3 is built from 14 residues. Looked up from germline, CDR1 is WSHSY and CDR2 is SAAADI. The V gene end was trimmed by 3 bases and the J gene end by 5 bases; junction bases not matched to a gene: 2.

This rearrangement joins TRBV20-1 to TRBJ2-5; 9 bases map to TRBD2. Per germline, CDR1 DFQATT and CDR2 SNEGSKA (reference sequence). This CDR3 is built from 16 residues. The V segment lost 3 bases and the J segment 2 bases; nucleotides outside the gene matches: 10. CDR3 loop: CSARRASGVLQETQYF. The CDR3 DNA is TGCAGTGCTAGGCGGGCTAGCGGGGTTTTACAAGAGACCCAGTACTTC.

The V and J genes are TRBV25-1 and TRBJ1-1; D unclear. Deletions cut 5 bases from V and 5 bases from J, with 12 bases between. Looked up from germline, CDR1 is MGHDK and CDR2 is SYGVNS. The CDR3 is 13 residues long. DNA for the CDR3: TGTGCCAGCAGTAGTAGGGTTGGGACTGAAGCTTTCTTT. Translating gives CASSSRVGTEAFF. The full variable domain, with the rest looked up from reference TRBV25-1 and TRBJ1-1, is EADIYQTPRYLVIGTGKKITLECSQTMGHDKMYWYQQDPGMELHLIHYSYGVNSTEKGDLSSESTVSRIRTEHFPLTLESARPSHTSQYLCASSSRVGTEAFFGQGTRLTVV.

This clonotype was observed many times. CDR3 sequence reads: CASSWEAGAQETQYF. The CDR3 DNA reads TGTGCCAGCAGTTGGGAGGCGGGGGCCCAAGAGACCCAGTACTTC. This chain uses TRBV12-3 or TRBV12-4 with TRBJ2-5, with D tentatively TRBD2 (7 bases). The CDR3 spans 15 residues. V lost 4 bases and J lost 1, with 13 bases in between.

The chain is built from TRBV29-1 and TRBJ2-5, with TRBD1 matching 7 bases. The assigned J gene may be wrong: the sequence end matches TRBJ2-7 better. The CDR3 totals 13 residues. Per germline, CDR1 SQVTM and CDR2 ANQGSEA. The CDR3 DNA is TGCAGCGTTGAATCGGACAGGTCGAACGAGCAGTACTTC. Its protein product is CSVESDRSNEQYF.

This clonotype has only a few counts. V is TRBV20-1 and J is TRBJ2-1; 7 bases map to TRBD2. Trimming cost V 0 bases and J 0 bases; bases outside gene matches: 5. Germline V lookup: CDR1 DFQATT, CDR2 SNEGSKA (reference sequence). The CDR3 is 16 residues long. This CDR3 is CSARDRGRGSYNEQFF. CDR3 in DNA: TGCAGTGCTAGAGATCGTGGGAGGGGCTCCTACAATGAGCAGTTCTTC.

This rearrangement joins TRBV4-2 to TRBJ1-1; D possibly corresponds to TRBD1 (5 bases). The ends were cut back, 0 bases at V and 0 bases at J, with 11 bases in the middle. The CDR3 loop spans 16 amino acids. Germline V CDR1 and CDR2: LGHNA, YNFKEQ. The CDR3 reads CASSQETGPMNTEAFF. The CDR3 region has the DNA TGTGCCAGCAGCCAAGAGACGGGGCCCATGAACACTGAAGCTTTCTTT.

This clonotype turned up a few times. This chain joins TRBV5-5 and TRBJ1-5; tentative D call: TRBD1 (6 bases). Germline lookup yields CDR1 SGHKS and CDR2 YYEKEE (reference sequence). V shed 3 bases and J shed 1 base, with 14 bases lying between them. CDR3 length: 16 amino acids. CDR3 region: CASSSLDSQSNQPQHF. The CDR3, as DNA: TGTGCCAGCAGCTCCCTGGACAGTCAGAGCAATCAGCCCCAGCATTTT. The variable domain in full, completed from reference TRBV5-5 and TRBJ1-5, reads DAGVTQSPTHLIKTRGQQVTLRCSPISGHKSVSWYQQVLGQGPQFIFQYYEKEERGRGNFPDRFSARQFPNYSSELNVNALLLGDSALYLCASSSLDSQSNQPQHFGDGTRLSIL.

This clonotype was counted between two and nine times. The CDR3 region is CASSQGILAGGSYEQYF. CDR3 in DNA: TGTGCCAGCAGCCAAGGAATTTTAGCGGGGGGCTCCTACGAGCAGTACTTC. The chain employs TRBV3-1 and TRBJ2-7, with 10 bases that match TRBD2. This CDR3 is built from 17 residues. CDR1 is LGHDT, CDR2 YNNKEL, per germline (reference sequence). J lost 0 bases, V lost 1 base, and 6 bases had no gene match.

This clonotype was detected a few times. The chain couples TRBV10-3 to TRBJ2-7; no firm D call. Germline V gene sequence: CDR1 ENHRY, CDR2 SYGVKD. V lost 3 bases, J lost 7 bases, and 19 bases lay in between. CDR3 length equals 15 residues. The CDR3 nucleotides read TGTGCCATCAGTGATGGTCTGGGTGGGCCCAAAGAGCAGTACTTC. Its translation: CAISDGLGGPKEQYF.

This clonotype was counted once. A single base separates this from a much larger clone, so it may be a read error. The chain links TRBV29-1 to TRBJ2-3; a possible D gene is TRBD1 (5 bases). The CDR3 has 11 residues. Trimming stripped 7 bases from V and 8 bases from J, with 13 bases between. From germline, CDR1 is SQVTM and CDR2 ANQGSEA. CDR3 coding DNA: TGCAGCGGGACAAATTCAGGTACGCAGTATTTT. Amino acid sequence: CSGTNSGTQYF.

This clonotype was recorded at least ten times. This sequence joins TRBV20-1 and TRBJ2-7, with D perhaps matching TRBD1 or TRBD2 (5 bases each). The length of the CDR3 is 13 residues. Trimming left V 0 bases short and J 2 bases short, with 8 bases between. CDR1 and CDR2 (germline): DFQATT, SNEGSKA (reference sequence). The CDR3 DNA is TGCAGTGCTAGAGACACGGGACCCTACGAGCAGTACTTC. Residues: CSARDTGPYEQYF.

The chain has TRBV28 and TRBJ2-5, with D hard to call. V was cut by 4 bases and J by 6 bases, with 15 bases left in between. The CDR3 spans 14 residues. Germline V gene lookup returns CDR1 MDHEN and CDR2 SYDVKM. In nucleotides, the CDR3 is TGTGCCAGCAGTTCGGGCGACGGACGAAAGACCCAGTACTTC. Translating it yields CASSSGDGRKTQYF.

This clonotype is a singleton in its sample. The CDR3 loop is CASSFTAGDNEQYF. The CDR3 bases are TGTGCCAGCAGTTTCACCGCAGGGGACAACGAGCAGTACTTC. V is TRBV27 and J is TRBJ2-7; D might be TRBD1 (6 bases). This CDR3 has 14 amino acids. Germline V gene lookup returns CDR1 MNHEY and CDR2 SMNVEV (reference sequence). Trimming stripped 3 bases from V and 5 bases from J, with 14 bases between.

This clonotype occurred a few times. The CDR3 loop is CAISRTTSGRGTDTQYF. The CDR3 coding sequence is TGTGCCATCAGCCGGACGACTAGCGGGAGGGGGACAGATACGCAGTATTTT. The V gene is TRBV10-3, the J gene TRBJ2-3, with 14 positions matching TRBD2. This CDR3 comprises 17 residues. The ends lost 6 bases at V and 3 bases at J; junction bases unmatched: 8. Germline CDR1 and CDR2: ENHRY and SYGVKD.

This clonotype came up a few times. V gene TRBV7-2 combines with J gene TRBJ1-4, with D possibly TRBD1 on 5 matching bases. Germline CDR1 and CDR2: SGHTA and FQGNSA. This CDR3 comprises 16 residues. Trimming pared 4 bases from V and 7 bases from J, leaving 19 bases between. DNA for the CDR3: TGTGCCAGCAGCTCCCTGGGTGAGACAGACATTGAAAAACTGTTTTTT. Its translation: CASSSLGETDIEKLFF.

The V gene is TRBV27, the J gene TRBJ2-1; the match to TRBD1 covers 9 bases. The CDR3 has 16 residues. V shed 8 bases and J 1 base; nucleotides not matched to a gene: 9. Germline V lookup: CDR1 MNHEY, CDR2 SMNVEV (reference sequence). CDR3 loop: CASDPSTGGSYNEQFF. For the CDR3, the DNA is TGTGCCAGCGATCCCTCGACAGGGGGTTCCTACAATGAGCAGTTCTTC.

This clonotype was counted between two and nine times. The genes are TRBV28 and TRBJ2-1; possibly TRBD1 for D (5 bases). The germline CDR1 and CDR2 sequences are MDHEN and SYDVKM. V lost 10 bases and J lost 0, with 16 bases in between. The CDR3 is 15 amino acids. In DNA, the CDR3 is TGTGCCACCAGGAGTCGCGACAGCTCCTACAATGAGCAGTTCTTC. Protein product: CATRSRDSSYNEQFF.